This passage covers 16 T cell receptor beta chains from one sample sequenced in a study of T cell responses to AZD1222 COVID-19 vaccine. TCRdb keeps only in-frame clones here, not all; method: immunoSEQ multiplex PCR. The data contain about 180,000 clones, just over 85% of them singletons. The source material was peripheral blood, sampled on day 0 of AZD1222 vaccination. The receptors were sampled from an adult in good health.

This clone is a singleton in its sample. The chain recombines TRBV7-2 with TRBJ2-3; TRBD1 agrees at 9 bases. After removal of 7 bases from V and 6 bases from J, the junction contained 8 bases not matched to a gene. The CDR3 length is 14 residues. Germline V gene lookup returns CDR1 SGHTA and CDR2 FQGNSA. The CDR3 sequence is CASIRTGGRDTQYF. In DNA, the CDR3 is TGTGCCAGCATCCGTACAGGGGGCCGGGATACGCAGTATTTT.

The gene calls are TRBV6-2 or TRBV6-3 and TRBJ1-1; D is perhaps TRBD1 (6 bases). Trimming took off 6 bases at V and 5 bases at J, with 19 bases between the two ends. Per germline, CDR1 MNHEY and CDR2 SVGEGT. The CDR3 runs 15 residues. CDR3 sequence (DNA): TGTGCCAGCAGCGCCCCAGGGGAAGTAAGAACTGAAGCTTTCTTT. Its translation: CASSAPGEVRTEAFF.

J is TRBJ2-7 and V is TRBV30, with D uncertain. Trimming shortened V by 0 bases and J by 3 bases, and 9 bases separated the two germline ends. This CDR3 is 13 amino acids long. Germline V gene lookup returns CDR1 GTSNPN and CDR2 SVGIG (reference sequence). For the CDR3, the DNA is TGTGCCTGGAGTGTTGGCGCGTTCTACGAGCAGTACTTC. Protein: CAWSVGAFYEQYF.

The chain joins TRBV7-2 to TRBJ1-3; possible D gene TRBD1, 5 bases. V lost 1 base and J lost 9, with 13 bases in between. Germline V CDR1 and CDR2: SGHTA, FQGNSA. The CDR3 contains 14 residues. CDR3: CASSLGGPGGTIYF. In DNA form, the CDR3 reads TGTGCCAGCAGCTTAGGAGGACCCGGGGGCACCATATATTTT.

This clone was observed once. This sequence joins TRBV30 and TRBJ2-3; 7 bases map to TRBD1. The CDR3 length is 14 residues. The J segment lost 3 bases and the V segment lost 5 bases, leaving 8 bases of the junction unmatched. The germline CDR1 and CDR2 sequences are GTSNPN and SVGIG (reference sequence). Here the CDR3 DNA reads TGTGCCTGGCGGATAGGGGGCTTGACAGATACGCAGTATTTT. Translation gives CAWRIGGLTDTQYF.

This sequence joins TRBV28 and TRBJ1-5, with 9 bases fitting TRBD1. This CDR3 comprises 14 residues. CDR1 and CDR2 from the germline V gene are MDHEN and SYDVKM. V dropped 5 bases and J dropped 7; count of bases not matched to a gene: 6. The DNA for the CDR3 is TGTGCCAGCAGTGACAGACAGGGGGACCAGCCCCAGCATTTT. Its translation is CASSDRQGDQPQHF.

The chain is built from TRBV7-9 and TRBJ1-4; D not certain. Germline CDR1 reads SEHNR; CDR2 reads FQNEAQ (reference sequence). This CDR3 has 16 residues. V was pared by 0 bases and J by 0 bases, with 8 bases between. CDR3 coding DNA: TGTGCCAGCAGCTTAGCAATGGGAGCAACTAATGAAAAACTGTTTTTT. Translated: CASSLAMGATNEKLFF.

This clone was counted a few times. The V and J genes are TRBV3-1 (or the pseudogene TRBV3-2) and TRBJ2-1, with 11 bases aligning to TRBD2. Germline CDR1 is LGHDT and CDR2 is YNNKEL (reference sequence). J gave up 6 bases and V 4 bases, and 5 bases lay outside the gene matches. The CDR3 consists of 15 residues. The CDR3 coding sequence is TGTGCCAGCAGCCTACTAGCGGGAGTGGGCAATGAGCAGTTCTTC. Its translation is CASSLLAGVGNEQFF.

V and J are TRBV5-4 and TRBJ2-3; 12 bases agree with TRBD2. The V segment lost 4 bases and the J segment 4 bases; nucleotides outside the gene matches: 7. This CDR3 spans 16 amino acids. Germline-derived CDR1 and CDR2 are SGHNT and YYREEE (reference sequence). The CDR3 DNA reads TGTGCCAGCAGCACAACTAGCGGGGGGCCCCCAGATACGCAGTATTTT. Encoded protein: CASSTTSGGPPDTQYF.

This clone was counted a few times. The J gene is TRBJ2-5, the V gene TRBV2; 8 nucleotides agree with TRBD2. With V trimmed by 6 bases and J by 6 bases, 12 bases remained unmatched. The CDR3 totals 15 residues. Germline CDR1 and CDR2: SNHLY and FYNNEI. CDR3 loop: CASRVGWREEKTQYF. In nucleotides, the CDR3 is TGTGCCAGCAGAGTTGGCTGGCGGGAGGAAAAGACCCAGTACTTC.

The chain joins TRBV4-3 to TRBJ1-4; tentative D call: TRBD1 (6 bases). The CDR3 covers 19 residues. In germline, CDR1 is LGHNA, CDR2 YSLEER. V lost 2 bases and J lost 0, with 19 bases in between. CDR3 DNA sequence: TGCGCCAGCAGCCAATTTGCGGGACAACTCTCTGCAACTAATGAAAAACTGTTTTTT. It encodes CASSQFAGQLSATNEKLFF.

This clone has a single count. The V gene is TRBV7-2, the J gene TRBJ1-5; 8 nucleotides agree with TRBD1. The ends lost 0 bases at V and 4 bases at J; junction bases unmatched: 5. The CDR3 has 16 residues. In germline, CDR1 is SGHTA, CDR2 FQGNSA. The CDR3 loop reads CASSLAATGGNQPQHF. The DNA of the CDR3 is TGTGCCAGCAGCTTAGCCGCTACAGGGGGAAATCAGCCCCAGCATTTT.

This clone came up once. The chain carries TRBV30 and TRBJ1-1; TRBD1 matches at 10 bases. V gave up 0 bases and J gave up 8 bases; unmatched junction bases: 9. CDR1 is GTSNPN and CDR2 is SVGIG in the germline V gene (reference sequence). This CDR3 contains 15 residues. In DNA form, the CDR3 reads TGTGCCTGGAGTGTTATCCCGACAGGGGGCGCGGAAGCTTTCTTT. Protein product: CAWSVIPTGGAEAFF.

The chain combines TRBV19 with TRBJ1-1; D might be TRBD1 (5 bases). Germline CDR1 is LNHDA and CDR2 is SQIVND (reference sequence). The CDR3 covers 12 residues. The V end was cut by 10 bases, the J end by 4 bases, with 13 bases between. The CDR3 protein is CATRTGGTEAFF. CDR3 sequence (DNA): TGTGCCACCAGGACTGGGGGCACTGAAGCTTTCTTT. Full variable domain (outside the CDR3, taken from reference TRBV19 and TRBJ1-1): DGGITQSPKYLFRKEGQNVTLSCEQNLNHDAMYWYRQDPGQGLRLIYYSQIVNDFQKGDIAEGYSVSREKKESFPLTVTSAQKNPTAFYLCATRTGGTEAFFGQGTRLTVV.

J is TRBJ2-7 and V is TRBV5-1; 8 nucleotides align to TRBD2. V trimming: 1 base; J trimming: 2 bases; junction bases outside the gene matches: 11. CDR3 length: 17 residues. Germline-derived CDR1 and CDR2 are SGHRS and YFSETQ. CDR3 protein: CASSLSAGGGVPYEQYF. CDR3 bases: TGCGCCAGCAGCTTGTCGGCGGGAGGAGGGGTACCCTACGAGCAGTACTTC.

The gene calls are TRBV5-6 and TRBJ2-7, with TRBD2 identical over 14 bases. The CDR3 is 16 amino acids. V trimming: 4 bases; J trimming: 7 bases; junction bases outside the gene matches: 10. Germline V lookup: CDR1 SGHDT, CDR2 YYEEEE. CDR3 sequence (DNA): TGTGCCAGCAGCAGTCCGGGACTAGCGGGAGTAGGAGAGCAGTACTTC. This codes for CASSSPGLAGVGEQYF. Using reference TRBV5-6 and TRBJ2-7 for the parts outside the CDR3, the full variable domain is DAGVTQSPTHLIKTRGQQVTLRCSPKSGHDTVSWYQQALGQGPQFIFQYYEEEERQRGNFPDRFSGHQFPNYSSELNVNALLLGDSALYLCASSSPGLAGVGEQYFGPGTRLTVT.